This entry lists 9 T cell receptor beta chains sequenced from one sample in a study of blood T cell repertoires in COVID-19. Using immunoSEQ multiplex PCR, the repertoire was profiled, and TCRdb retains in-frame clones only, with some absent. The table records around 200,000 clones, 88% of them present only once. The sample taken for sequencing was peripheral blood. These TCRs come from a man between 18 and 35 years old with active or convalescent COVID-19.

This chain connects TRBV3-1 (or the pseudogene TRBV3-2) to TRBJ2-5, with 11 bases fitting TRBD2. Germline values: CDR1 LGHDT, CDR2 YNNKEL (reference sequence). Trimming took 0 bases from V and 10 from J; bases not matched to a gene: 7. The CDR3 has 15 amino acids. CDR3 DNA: TGTGCCAGCAGCCAAGAACCTAGCGGGAGGACCAGCCAGTACTTC. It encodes CASSQEPSGRTSQYF.

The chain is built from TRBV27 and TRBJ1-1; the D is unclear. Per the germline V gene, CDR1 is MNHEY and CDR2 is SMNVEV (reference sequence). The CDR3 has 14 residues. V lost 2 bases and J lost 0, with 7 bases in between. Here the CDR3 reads CASSLVGLNTEAFF. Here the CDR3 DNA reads TGTGCCAGCAGTTTAGTGGGCTTGAACACTGAAGCTTTCTTT.

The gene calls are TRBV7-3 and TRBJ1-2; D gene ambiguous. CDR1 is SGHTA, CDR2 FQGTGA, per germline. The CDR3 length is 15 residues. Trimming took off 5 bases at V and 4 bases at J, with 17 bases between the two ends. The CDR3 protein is CASSPPMRVIYGYTF. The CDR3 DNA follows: TGTGCCAGCAGCCCCCCCATGCGGGTGATCTATGGCTACACCTTC.

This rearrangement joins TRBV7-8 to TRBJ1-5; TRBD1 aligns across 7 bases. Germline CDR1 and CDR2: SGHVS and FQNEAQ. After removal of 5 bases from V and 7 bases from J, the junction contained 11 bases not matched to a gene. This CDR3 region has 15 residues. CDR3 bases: TGTGCCAGCAGCCTAAACGACAGGGATCGGCAGCCCCAGCATTTT. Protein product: CASSLNDRDRQPQHF. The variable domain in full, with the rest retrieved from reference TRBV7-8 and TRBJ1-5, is GAGVSQSPRYKVAKRGQDVALRCDPISGHVSLFWYQQALGQGPEFLTYFQNEAQLDKSGLPSDRFFAERPEGSVSTLKIQRTQQEDSAVYLCASSLNDRDRQPQHFGDGTRLSIL.

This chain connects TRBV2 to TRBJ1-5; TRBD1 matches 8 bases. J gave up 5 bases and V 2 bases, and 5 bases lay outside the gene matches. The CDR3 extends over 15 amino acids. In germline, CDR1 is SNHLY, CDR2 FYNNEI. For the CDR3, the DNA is TGTGCCAGCAGTGAATTGATGACAGGGGATCAGCCCCAGCATTTT. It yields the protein CASSELMTGDQPQHF. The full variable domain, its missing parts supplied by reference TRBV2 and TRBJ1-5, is EPEVTQTPSHQVTQMGQEVILRCVPISNHLYFYWYRQILGQKVEFLVSFYNNEISEKSEIFDDQFSVERPDGSNFTLKIRSTKLEDSAMYFCASSELMTGDQPQHFGDGTRLSIL.

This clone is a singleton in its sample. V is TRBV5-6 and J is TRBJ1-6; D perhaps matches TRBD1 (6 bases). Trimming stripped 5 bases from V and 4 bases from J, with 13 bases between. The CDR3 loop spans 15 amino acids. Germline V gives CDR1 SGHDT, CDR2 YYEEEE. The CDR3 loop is CASSITGLYNSPLHF. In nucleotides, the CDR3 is TGTGCCAGCAGTATAACAGGGTTGTATAATTCACCCCTCCACTTT.

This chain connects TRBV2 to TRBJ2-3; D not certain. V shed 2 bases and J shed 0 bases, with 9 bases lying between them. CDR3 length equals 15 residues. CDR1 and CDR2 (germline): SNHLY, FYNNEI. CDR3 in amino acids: CASSEWRASTDTQYF. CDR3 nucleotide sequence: TGTGCCAGCAGTGAATGGAGAGCTAGCACAGATACGCAGTATTTT. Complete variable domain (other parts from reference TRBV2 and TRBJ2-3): EPEVTQTPSHQVTQMGQEVILRCVPISNHLYFYWYRQILGQKVEFLVSFYNNEISEKSEIFDDQFSVERPDGSNFTLKIRSTKLEDSAMYFCASSEWRASTDTQYFGPGTRLTVL.

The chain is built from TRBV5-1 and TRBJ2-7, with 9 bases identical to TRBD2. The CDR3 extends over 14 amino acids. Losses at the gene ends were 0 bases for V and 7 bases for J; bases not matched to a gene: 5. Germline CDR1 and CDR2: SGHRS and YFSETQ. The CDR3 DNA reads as TGCGCCAGCAGCTTGGGACAGCTAGCGGGAGAGCAGTACTTC. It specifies CASSLGQLAGEQYF. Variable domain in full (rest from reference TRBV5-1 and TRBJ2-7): KAGVTQTPRYLIKTRGQQVTLSCSPISGHRSVSWYQQTPGQGLQFLFEYFSETQRNKGNFPGRFSGRQFSNSRSEMNVSTLELGDSALYLCASSLGQLAGEQYFGPGTRLTVT.

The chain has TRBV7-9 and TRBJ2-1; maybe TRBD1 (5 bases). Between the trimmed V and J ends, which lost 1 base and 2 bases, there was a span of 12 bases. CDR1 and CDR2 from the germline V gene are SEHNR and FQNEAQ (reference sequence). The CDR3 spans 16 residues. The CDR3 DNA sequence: TGTGCCAGCAGCTTAGATCCAGGGCGCGCCTACAATGAGCAGTTCTTC. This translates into CASSLDPGRAYNEQFF. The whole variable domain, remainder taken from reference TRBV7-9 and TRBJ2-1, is DTGVSQNPRHKITKRGQNVTFRCDPISEHNRLYWYRQTLGQGPEFLTYFQNEAQLEKSRLLSDRFSAERPKGSFSTLEIQRTEQGDSAMYLCASSLDPGRAYNEQFFGPGTRLTVL.